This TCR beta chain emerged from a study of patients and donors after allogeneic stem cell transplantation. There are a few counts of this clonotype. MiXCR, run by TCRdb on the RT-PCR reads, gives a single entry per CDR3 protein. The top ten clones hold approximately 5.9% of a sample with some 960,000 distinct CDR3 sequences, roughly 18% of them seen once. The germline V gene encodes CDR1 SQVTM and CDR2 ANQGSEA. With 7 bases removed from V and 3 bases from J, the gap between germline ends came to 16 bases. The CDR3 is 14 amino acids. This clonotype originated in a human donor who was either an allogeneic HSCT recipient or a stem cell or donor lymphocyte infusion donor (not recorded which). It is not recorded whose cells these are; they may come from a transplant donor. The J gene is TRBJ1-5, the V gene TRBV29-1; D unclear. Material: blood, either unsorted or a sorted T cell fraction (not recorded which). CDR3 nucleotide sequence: TGCAGCGCCCTCTCCCGTGGACCCAATCAGCCCCAGCATTTT. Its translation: CSALSRGPNQPQHF.